This entry lists 29 T cell receptor beta chains sequenced from one sample in a study of shared clonotypes between healthy human individuals. The protocol was immunoSEQ multiplex PCR, while the TCRdb copy is restricted to in-frame clones and leaves out a portion. Here the sample spans 450,000 or so clones, 75% to 80% being singletons. Sequencing input: PBMCs. These TCRs come from a woman aged 40 to 55 in good health. Some clones in this sample may be carry-over from other donors' samples.

This clone was observed a handful of times. The chain links TRBV19 to TRBJ2-1, with D possibly called TRBD1 or TRBD2 (5 bases each). Looked up from germline, CDR1 is LNHDA and CDR2 is SQIVND (reference sequence). This CDR3 contains 15 residues. With 10 bases removed from V and 7 bases from J, the gap between germline ends came to 23 bases. The CDR3 sequence is CATNYHRGDRNEQFF. The CDR3 DNA sequence: TGTGCCACCAACTACCACAGAGGGGATAGGAATGAGCAGTTCTTC.

The sample holds one count of this clone. The J gene is TRBJ1-1, the V gene TRBV11-2, with unresolved D. Germline V CDR1 and CDR2: SGHAT, FQNNGV. V was trimmed by 2 bases and J by 0 bases, leaving 16 bases between them. The CDR3 is made up of 17 amino acids. CDR3 in amino acids: CASSLLVGPIMNTEAFF. For the CDR3, the DNA is TGTGCCAGCAGCTTATTAGTCGGTCCTATCATGAACACTGAAGCTTTCTTT.

CDR3 nucleotide sequence: TGTGCCATCAGTGTGGGCGGGAGGGTCCAAGAGACCCAGTACTTC. Residues: CAISVGGRVQETQYF. V and J are TRBV10-3 and TRBJ2-5; TRBD2 matches at 9 bases. V was clipped by 4 bases and J by 1 base; unmatched bases: 4. The CDR3 loop spans 15 amino acids. Per germline, CDR1 ENHRY and CDR2 SYGVKD.

With regard to this clone: Within the sample, other DNA sequences also encode this same CDR3. This rearrangement joins TRBV15 to TRBJ2-1; no clear D. Germline V gene sequence: CDR1 LNHNV, CDR2 YYDKDF (reference sequence). Trimming cost V 0 bases and J 4 bases, with 10 bases left between them. This CDR3 region has 15 residues. The CDR3 loop reads CATSRDRGSYNEQFF. In nucleotides, the CDR3 is TGTGCCACCAGCAGAGATCGTGGCAGTTACAATGAGCAGTTCTTC.

This rearrangement joins TRBV28 to TRBJ1-2, with TRBD1 identical over 10 bases. Germline V gene data show CDR1 as MDHEN and CDR2 as SYDVKM. V trimming: 5 bases; J trimming: 8 bases; junction bases outside the gene matches: 8. The CDR3 extends over 14 amino acids. The CDR3 bases are TGTGCCAGCAGTCCGGCGGACAGGGGGAGAGGCTACACCTTC. Protein sequence: CASSPADRGRGYTF.

This rearrangement joins TRBV29-1 to TRBJ2-7, with 7 bases fitting TRBD2. The ends lost 5 bases at V and 6 bases at J; junction bases unmatched: 7. Germline V gives CDR1 SQVTM, CDR2 ANQGSEA. There are 12 residues in the CDR3. The CDR3, as DNA: TGCAGCGTTCGGACTAGTTCTTGCGAGCAGTACTTC. Translated, it gives CSVRTSSCEQYF.

This clone appeared a single time. It differs at one base from a far larger clone, so likely a read error. The same CDR3 arises from other DNA sequences in this sample as well. This rearrangement joins TRBV4-3 to TRBJ2-7, with D tentatively TRBD2 (5 bases). V was cut by 0 bases and J by 6 bases, with 18 bases left in between. There are 16 residues in the CDR3. Germline CDR1 LGHNA, CDR2 YSLEER. The chain's CDR3 is CASSQDYSSPTLEQYF. As DNA, the CDR3 is TGCGCCAGCAGCCAAGATTACTCTAGCCCTACACTCGAGCAGTACTTC.

This chain links TRBV18 with TRBJ2-5; D uncertain. V was clipped by 2 bases and J by 3 bases, with 7 bases between them. Germline V lookup: CDR1 KGHSH, CDR2 LQKENI. The CDR3 loop spans 13 amino acids. The CDR3 loop reads CASSPNSKETQYF. Here the CDR3 DNA reads TGTGCCAGCTCACCAAACAGCAAAGAGACCCAGTACTTC.

This sequence joins TRBV29-1 and TRBJ2-3; D not resolved. Trimming left V 3 bases short and J 1 base short, with 11 bases between. This CDR3 contains 14 residues. In germline, CDR1 is SQVTM, CDR2 ANQGSEA. CDR3 residues: CSVEPRVGTDTQYF. CDR3 in DNA: TGCAGCGTTGAGCCTAGAGTCGGCACAGATACGCAGTATTTT.

This clone was picked up a small number of times. Being one base from a much bigger clone, this may be a read error. The identical CDR3 is also encoded by other nucleotide sequences in the sample. The V and J genes are TRBV27 and TRBJ2-7; D is uncertain. The CDR3 contains 10 residues. Trimming took off 8 bases at V and 3 bases at J, with 5 bases between the two ends. CDR1 is MNHEY, CDR2 SMNVEV, per germline (reference sequence). The chain's CDR3 is CASGDYEQYF. Here the CDR3 DNA reads TGTGCCAGCGGGGACTACGAGCAGTACTTC.

The chain joins TRBV15 to TRBJ2-7, with D possibly matching TRBD2 (6 bases). CDR1 and CDR2 from the germline V gene are LNHNV and YYDKDF (reference sequence). This CDR3 is built from 15 residues. V dropped 0 bases and J dropped 6 bases, with 15 bases sitting between them. CDR3 residues: CATSRDRGGGFEQYF. The CDR3 DNA reads as TGTGCCACCAGCAGAGATAGGGGCGGAGGGTTCGAGCAGTACTTC.

Remarks on this clone: The sample carries other DNA sequences with the same CDR3. The rearrangement uses TRBV20-1 and TRBJ2-7; D gene uncertain. The CDR3 runs 11 residues. Germline-derived CDR1 and CDR2 are DFQATT and SNEGSKA (reference sequence). Deletions cut 1 base from V and 3 bases from J, with 4 bases between. CDR3 loop: CSARGDYEQYF. The CDR3 region has the DNA TGCAGTGCTAGAGGGGACTACGAGCAGTACTTC.

This rearrangement joins TRBV29-1 to TRBJ2-3; D gene unclear. The CDR3 sequence is 12 residues long. The V end lost 4 bases, the J end lost 6 bases, and 11 bases lay between the germline ends. Germline values: CDR1 SQVTM, CDR2 ANQGSEA. CDR3 region: CSVVDATDTQYF. CDR3 nucleotides: TGCAGCGTTGTGGATGCAACGGATACGCAGTATTTT.

This rearrangement joins TRBV5-1 to TRBJ2-5; maybe TRBD2 (6 bases). V was trimmed by 0 bases and J by 5 bases, leaving 11 bases between them. The CDR3 is 14 residues long. Germline lookup yields CDR1 SGHRS and CDR2 YFSETQ. CDR3 loop: CASSLATSSETQYF. The CDR3 DNA is TGCGCCAGCAGCTTGGCGACTAGTAGTGAGACCCAGTACTTC. The full variable domain, rest sourced from reference TRBV5-1 and TRBJ2-5, is KAGVTQTPRYLIKTRGQQVTLSCSPISGHRSVSWYQQTPGQGLQFLFEYFSETQRNKGNFPGRFSGRQFSNSRSEMNVSTLELGDSALYLCASSLATSSETQYFGPGTRLLVL.

This chain connects TRBV15 to TRBJ2-5; 9 bases match TRBD2. The CDR3 covers 17 residues. Germline CDR1 is LNHNV and CDR2 is YYDKDF (reference sequence). Losses at the gene ends were 0 bases for V and 2 bases for J; bases not matched to a gene: 7. This chain's CDR3 is CATSRDRGSGSQETQYF. DNA for the CDR3: TGTGCCACCAGCAGAGATCGGGGTAGCGGGAGTCAAGAGACCCAGTACTTC.

In the case of this clone: With a far larger clone one base away, a read error is the likely cause. The chain recombines TRBV29-1 with TRBJ2-7; TRBD2 matches at 7 bases. J gave up 4 bases and V 6 bases, and 9 bases lay outside the gene matches. CDR1 is SQVTM, CDR2 ANQGSEA, per germline. The CDR3 totals 13 residues. The chain's CDR3 is CSVSTSWSYEQYF. The CDR3 DNA is TGCAGCGTCTCGACTAGCTGGTCGTACGAGCAGTACTTC.

At least ten counts were recorded for this clone. The same CDR3 can be traced to other DNA sequences in this sample. This rearrangement joins TRBV28 to TRBJ2-5; the match to TRBD2 covers 9 bases. Germline-derived CDR1 and CDR2 are MDHEN and SYDVKM. V lost 8 bases, J lost 2 bases, and 12 bases stayed unmatched. The CDR3 sequence is 16 residues long. CDR3 region: CASPPAGGRVQETQYF. CDR3 nucleotides: TGTGCCAGCCCCCCGGCGGGCGGGAGGGTTCAAGAGACCCAGTACTTC.

This rearrangement joins TRBV7-6 to TRBJ1-1; possibly TRBD1 for D (6 bases). Germline assignment: CDR1 SGHVS and CDR2 FNYEAQ. The V end was cut by 2 bases, the J end by 5 bases, with 9 bases between. This CDR3 contains 13 residues. The CDR3 region has the DNA TGTGCCAGCAGCTTATTCCAGGGGACTGAAGCTTTCTTT. It translates to CASSLFQGTEAFF.

This chain joins TRBV2 and TRBJ1-5; D may be TRBD1 (6 bases). V was clipped by 4 bases and J by 6 bases, with 13 bases between them. The CDR3 is 14 residues long. Germline V gene lookup returns CDR1 SNHLY and CDR2 FYNNEI. CDR3 nucleotide sequence: TGTGCCAGCAGTGGGACAGTCAGTAGTCAGCCCCAGCATTTT. As protein: CASSGTVSSQPQHF.

The sample holds many counts of this clone. The V call is TRBV6-1, the J call TRBJ1-5; D might be TRBD1 (6 bases). This CDR3 is built from 17 residues. CDR1 is MNHNS, CDR2 SASEGT, per germline. Deletions cut 2 bases from V and 5 bases from J, with 19 bases between. The CDR3 DNA reads as TGTGCCAGCAGTGAACGTAGGGGGACGCCGGGGGATCAGCCCCAGCATTTT. Its translation: CASSERRGTPGDQPQHF.

The chain couples TRBV15 to TRBJ1-5, with D unresolved. Germline loops: CDR1 LNHNV, CDR2 YYDKDF (reference sequence). The V and J ends lost 3 bases and 2 bases respectively, with 14 bases between them. The CDR3 totals 16 residues. The chain's CDR3 is CATSSDLRVGNQPQHF. The DNA of the CDR3 is TGTGCCACCAGCAGCGATCTAAGGGTTGGCAATCAGCCCCAGCATTTT.

This clone was recorded at least ten times. The rearrangement uses TRBV30 and TRBJ2-2; no clear D gene. The CDR3 totals 13 residues. V lost 0 bases to trimming and J lost 6 bases, with 8 bases between them. In germline, CDR1 is GTSNPN, CDR2 SVGIG (reference sequence). CDR3 protein: CAWSVSSAGELFF. In DNA form, the CDR3 reads TGTGCCTGGAGTGTATCCTCAGCCGGGGAGCTGTTTTTT. The variable domain in full, completed from reference TRBV30 and TRBJ2-2, reads SQTIHQWPATLVQPVGSPLSLECTVEGTSNPNLYWYRQAAGRGLQLLFYSVGIGQISSEVPQNLSASRPQDRQFILSSKKLLLSDSGFYLCAWSVSSAGELFFGEGSRLTVL.

The chain combines TRBV25-1 with TRBJ2-7; 8 bases line up with TRBD1. J gave up 3 bases and V 2 bases, and 3 bases lay outside the gene matches. The CDR3 spans 14 residues. Germline V CDR1 and CDR2: MGHDK, SYGVNS. The CDR3 DNA reads as TGTGCCAGCAGTGAACAGGGGGCTTTCTACGAGCAGTACTTC. As protein: CASSEQGAFYEQYF.

Notes on this clone: With a much larger clone just one base away, this may be a read error. Distinct nucleotide sequences in the sample also encode this CDR3. V gene TRBV6-6 combines with J gene TRBJ2-5; maybe TRBD2 (5 bases). Deletions cut 7 bases from V and 3 bases from J, with 15 bases between. The length of the CDR3 is 14 residues. CDR1 is MNHNY, CDR2 SVGAGI, per germline (reference sequence). The CDR3 sequence is CASTLPGFEETQYF. CDR3 nucleotide sequence: TGTGCCAGCACCTTACCGGGGTTTGAAGAGACCCAGTACTTC.

Details on this clone: One base separates it from a far larger clone, so it is likely a read error. The V gene is TRBV9, the J gene TRBJ2-5; D is perhaps TRBD1 or TRBD2 (5 bases each). The germline gives CDR1 SGDLS, CDR2 YYNGEE. The CDR3 runs to 15 residues. V was trimmed by 4 bases and J by 9 bases, leaving 22 bases between them. In DNA, the CDR3 is TGTGCCAGCAGCATCTCCGGGGCCCTAACTGAGGCCCAGTACTTC. Translated, it gives CASSISGALTEAQYF. Based on the CDR3 plus reference TRBV9 and TRBJ2-5, the full variable domain is DSGVTQTPKHLITATGQRVTLRCSPRSGDLSVYWYQQSLDQGLQFLIQYYNGEERAKGNILERFSAQQFPDLHSELNLSSLELGDSALYFCASSISGALTEAQYFGPGTRLLVL.

The chain recombines TRBV5-4 with TRBJ2-4, with D uncertain. With 0 bases removed from V and 0 bases from J, the gap between germline ends came to 10 bases. The germline CDR1 and CDR2 sequences are SGHNT and YYREEE (reference sequence). CDR3 size: 16 residues. DNA of the CDR3: TGTGCCAGCAGCTTGGGGAGCGACAAAGCCAAAAACATTCAGTACTTC. Its translation: CASSLGSDKAKNIQYF.

The rearrangement links TRBV6-5 to TRBJ2-1, with TRBD2 as a possible D gene (6 bases). The germline gives CDR1 MNHEY, CDR2 SVGAGI. With 8 bases removed from V and 8 bases from J, the gap between germline ends came to 19 bases. This CDR3 region has 14 residues. CDR3 DNA sequence: TGTGCCAGCTGTCCCGGGAGAGTAGTCGATGAGCAGTTCTTC. Amino acids: CASCPGRVVDEQFF.

This chain uses TRBV18 with TRBJ2-7; possible D gene TRBD1, 8 bases. V gave up 3 bases and J gave up 0 bases, with 15 bases separating them. There are 16 residues in the CDR3. Germline assignment: CDR1 KGHSH and CDR2 LQKENI. DNA for the CDR3: TGTGCCAGCTCACCCGGGACAGGCGGGAGCTCCTACGAGCAGTACTTC. Its protein is CASSPGTGGSSYEQYF.

This chain uses TRBV9 with TRBJ2-1; 8 nucleotides align to TRBD2. V shed 5 bases and J 8 bases; nucleotides not matched to a gene: 12. In germline, CDR1 is SGDLS, CDR2 YYNGEE. CDR3 length: 15 residues. The CDR3 sequence: CASSNRGGPWDEQFF. CDR3 nucleotide sequence: TGTGCCAGCAGTAACCGCGGGGGGCCCTGGGATGAGCAGTTCTTC.